This is a list of T cell receptor beta chains from one sample in a study of T cell responses to AZD1222 COVID-19 vaccine. Data came from immunoSEQ multiplex PCR; TCRdb stores just in-frame clones and leaves some out. The sample comprises roughly 45,000 clones, 60% to 85% of which are singletons, and roughly 6.6% rests with the top ten. Material: peripheral blood, obtained on day 0 of AZD1222 vaccination. These TCRs come from an adult in good health. Both conserved end residues are part of each CDR3. Fields, in order: D gene, clone size, V gene, J gene, CDR3 DNA, CDR3 protein. A D gene is named only where the DNA matches it firmly. Size is omitted from some rows. Given values are once, few, many or a class for expanded clones.

>-|-|TRBV7-2|TRBJ1-6
TGTGCCAGCAGCGCAACAGGGAGGCGGTCACCCCTCCACTTT
CASSATGRRSPLHF
>TRBD1|-|TRBV7-8|TRBJ1-4
TGTGCCAGCAGCCCAAGAGCCGGGACAGGGGGGACTAATGAAAAACTGTTTTTT
CASSPRAGTGGTNEKLFF
>-|-|TRBV28|TRBJ2-5
TGTGCCAGCCGGAATGGGGGGTCCCAAGAGACCCAGTACTTC
CASRNGGSQETQYF
>-|-|TRBV5-8|TRBJ2-2
TGTGCCAGCAGCGGCGGGTCCGCGAACACCGGGGAGCTGTTTTTT
CASSGGSANTGELFF
>-|once|TRBV12-5|TRBJ2-6
TGTGCTAGTGGTTTGGGCATAGGGGGAGGGTCTGGGGCCAACGTCCTGACTTTC
CASGLGIGGGSGANVLTF
>-|once|TRBV5-4|TRBJ2-1
TGTGCCAGCAGCTTGGACGAAAATGAGCAGTTCTTC
CASSLDENEQFF
>-|-|TRBV11-3|TRBJ1-6
TGTGCCAGCAGCTTGACAGATTCTTCACCCCTCCACTTT
CASSLTDSSPLHF
>-|-|TRBV6-5|TRBJ1-6
TGTGCCAGCAGGCCTAGTCTACAATGGAATTCACCCCTCCACTTT
CASRPSLQWNSPLHF
>-|-|TRBV5-6|TRBJ2-2
TGTGCCAGCAGCTTGGGCCCCGGCTGGTCTAATACCGGGGAGCTGTTTTTT
CASSLGPGWSNTGELFF
>TRBD1|-|TRBV11-3|TRBJ2-7
TGTGCCAGCAGCTCCAAAGGGACAGGGAGGTACGAGCAGTACTTC
CASSSKGTGRYEQYF
>-|-|TRBV14|TRBJ1-2
TGTGCCAGCAGCCAAGTTAACTATGGCTACACCTTC
CASSQVNYGYTF
>-|-|TRBV5-4|TRBJ2-5
TGTGCCAGCAGCTTGCGACGGGCGAGGGGTGAGACCCAGTACTTC
CASSLRRARGETQYF
>-|-|TRBV6-1|TRBJ1-5
TGTGCCAGCAGTGAACAGGGCAATCAGCCCCAGCATTTT
CASSEQGNQPQHF
>TRBD1|-|TRBV6-2/TRBV6-3|TRBJ1-1
TGTGCCAGCAGTTACGACGGACAGGGGGCATGGAGCACTGAAGCTTTCTTT
CASSYDGQGAWSTEAFF
>-|-|TRBV28|TRBJ2-3
TGTGCCAGCAGTTTGATCGGCACAGATACGCAGTATTTT
CASSLIGTDTQYF
>TRBD2|-|TRBV6-2/TRBV6-3|TRBJ2-1
TGTGCCAGCAGTCGCCTTAGTGGCGGGGGATACAATGAGCAGTTCTTC
CASSRLSGGGYNEQFF
>TRBD2|-|TRBV10-1|TRBJ2-7
TGCGCCAGCAGTGAGTCAGGGCTAGCGGGAGTCTACGAGCAGTACTTC
CASSESGLAGVYEQYF
>TRBD1|-|TRBV10-2|TRBJ1-5
TGCGCCAGCAGCTCACAGGGGAATCAGCCCCAGCATTTT
CASSSQGNQPQHF
>-|-|TRBV3-1/TRBV3-2|TRBJ2-2
TGTGCCAGCAACCCGTGGGCAGCCGCCACCGGGGAGCTGTTTTTT
CASNPWAAATGELFF
>TRBD1|few|TRBV19|TRBJ2-3
TGTGCCAGTAGTATCGGACAGGGGGCAGATACGCAGTATTTT
CASSIGQGADTQYF
>-|medium-sized|TRBV6-1|TRBJ1-3
TGTGCCAGCAGTGAAGCGCAGTCAGGAGGAAACACCATATATTTT
CASSEAQSGGNTIYF
>-|-|TRBV7-8|TRBJ1-6
TGTGCCAGCAGCTTAGCGGCTAATTCACCCCTCCACTTT
CASSLAANSPLHF
>-|-|TRBV5-6|TRBJ1-2
TGTGCCAGCAGCTTGGGGTTGGACGAAGGTCTCTATGGCTACACCTTC
CASSLGLDEGLYGYTF
>TRBD1|-|TRBV28|TRBJ1-1
TGTGCCAGCAGGGCGGACAGGGTCTCTGAAGCTTTCTTT
CASRADRVSEAFF
>-|-|TRBV18|TRBJ2-4
TGTGCCAGCTCAGACGACAACCTCAAAAACATTCAGTACTTC
CASSDDNLKNIQYF
>TRBD1|-|TRBV5-4|TRBJ1-2
TGTGCCAGCAGCAAGGCCGGGACAGGGCTTCATGGCTACACCTTC
CASSKAGTGLHGYTF
>-|-|TRBV11-2|TRBJ2-7
TGTGCCAGCAGCTTAGATTTCCCTAGCGCAACCTACGAGCAGTACTTC
CASSLDFPSATYEQYF
>-|-|TRBV3-1/TRBV3-2|TRBJ1-3
TGTGCCAGCAGCCCCCACGGATCTGGAAACACCATATATTTT
CASSPHGSGNTIYF
>-|-|TRBV27|TRBJ1-1
TGTGCCAGCATGAACTTTGAGGAACAGGGAGGTCGGGCTTTCTTT
CASMNFEEQGGRAFF
>-|-|TRBV24-1|TRBJ2-1
TGTGCCACCAGGGTGAACAATGAGCAGTTCTTC
CATRVNNEQFF
>-|-|TRBV27|TRBJ2-2
TGTGCCAGCAGTCGGCTGGCCGGGGAGCTGTTTTTT
CASSRLAGELFF
>-|-|TRBV7-3|TRBJ1-5
TGTGCCAGCAGCTTAGTCGGGAACAGCAATCAGCCCCAGCATTTT
CASSLVGNSNQPQHF
>-|-|TRBV6-2/TRBV6-3|TRBJ2-6
TGTGCCAGCAGTTACAGACAGTTGCTCGGGGCCAACGTCCTGACTTTC
CASSYRQLLGANVLTF
>-|few|TRBV12-1|TRBJ1-5
TGTGCCAGCAGCTCAATGACCGTAGGAAATCAGCCCCAGCATTTT
CASSSMTVGNQPQHF
>TRBD1|-|TRBV5-1|TRBJ1-1
TGCGCCAGCAGCTTGGCGACAGGGGGCCCGACTGAAGCTTTCTTT
CASSLATGGPTEAFF
>-|medium-sized|TRBV6-1|TRBJ1-3
TGTGCCAGCAGTGAACGCAGCTCTGGAAACACCATATATTTT
CASSERSSGNTIYF
>-|-|TRBV19|TRBJ1-3
TGTGCCAGTAGTTCTGGTGACGGAACGACCGGGAACACCATATATTTT
CASSSGDGTTGNTIYF
>TRBD1|-|TRBV19|TRBJ1-4
TGTGCCAGTAGTATAATTGGACAGGGATTTGCAACTAATGAAAAACTGTTTTTT
CASSIIGQGFATNEKLFF
>TRBD1|-|TRBV2|TRBJ2-1
TGTGCCAGCAGTGAAAACAGGGGGCAAACCTACAATGAGCAGTTCTTC
CASSENRGQTYNEQFF
>TRBD2|once|TRBV5-4|TRBJ2-1
TGTGCCAGCAGCCCCCAAGGCGGGGGGGCTTATGAGCAGTTCTTC
CASSPQGGGAYEQFF
>-|-|TRBV7-6|TRBJ1-1
TGTGCCAGCAGCTCACAGGGGAACACTGAAGCTTTCTTT
CASSSQGNTEAFF
>-|-|TRBV28|TRBJ1-6
-
CASSSGQGNSPLHF
>-|-|TRBV19|TRBJ2-6
TGTGCCAGTAGTATAGTTGAGGTTTCCGGGGCCAACGTCCTGACTTTC
CASSIVEVSGANVLTF
>-|once|TRBV19|TRBJ1-5
TGTGCCAGTAGTGAGGTCGTCTCCCAGCCCCAGCATTTT
CASSEVVSQPQHF
>TRBD2|-|TRBV5-1|TRBJ2-3
TGCGCCAGCAGCTTGAGCGGGGGGTCTGTGAGAGATACGCAGTATTTT
CASSLSGGSVRDTQYF
>-|-|TRBV6-1|TRBJ1-3
TGTGCCAGCAGTGAACCTAATTTGGGCCTAGGAAACACCATATATTTT
CASSEPNLGLGNTIYF
>TRBD1|-|TRBV5-1|TRBJ2-1
TGCGCCAGCAGCGCAGACAGGGCCTTAGGGGAGCAGTTCTTC
CASSADRALGEQFF
>-|few|TRBV28|TRBJ1-6
TGTGCCAGCAGTTCTCCCCTTGGGGGTAAGTCACCCCTCCACTTT
CASSSPLGGKSPLHF
>-|-|TRBV25-1|TRBJ1-2
TGTGCCAGCAGTGAATCCCGTGGCTACACCTTC
CASSESRGYTF
>TRBD2|-|TRBV11-2|TRBJ2-7
TGTGCCAGCAGCTCCACTAGCGGGAGATTGCGCGAGCAGTACTTC
CASSSTSGRLREQYF
>-|-|TRBV7-5|TRBJ1-1
TGTGTCAGAAGCTTAGCAGGGGAAGCTTTCTTT
CVRSLAGEAFF